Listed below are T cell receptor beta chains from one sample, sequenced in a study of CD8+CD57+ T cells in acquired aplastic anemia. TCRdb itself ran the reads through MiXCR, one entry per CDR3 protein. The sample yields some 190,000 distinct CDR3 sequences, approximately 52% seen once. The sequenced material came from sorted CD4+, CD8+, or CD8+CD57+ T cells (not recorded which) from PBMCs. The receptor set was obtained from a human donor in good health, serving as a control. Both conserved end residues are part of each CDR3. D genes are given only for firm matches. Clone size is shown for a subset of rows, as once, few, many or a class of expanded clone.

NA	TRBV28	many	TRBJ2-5	TGTGCCAGCTATCCGGGACGACAAGAGACCCAGTACTTC	CASYPGRQETQYF
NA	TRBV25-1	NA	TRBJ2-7	TGCGCCAGCAGCCAAGCCCAAAGGGGGGAGCAGTACTTC	CASSQAQRGEQYF
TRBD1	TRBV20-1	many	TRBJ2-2	TGCAGTGCTACTTTGACAGGGCGTACCGGGGAGCTGTTTTTT	CSATLTGRTGELFF
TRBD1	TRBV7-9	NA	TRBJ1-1	TGTGCCAGCAGTCCTCCGGGACAGGGGAACACTGAAGCTTTCTTT	CASSPPGQGNTEAFF
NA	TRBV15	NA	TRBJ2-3	TGTGCCACCAGCAGTATGTCTAGCACAGATACGCAGTATTTT	CATSSMSSTDTQYF
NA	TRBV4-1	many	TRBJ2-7	TGCGCCAGCAGCCAGGCCGGGGGTAAGGGGGCCTACGAGCAGTACTTC	CASSQAGGKGAYEQYF
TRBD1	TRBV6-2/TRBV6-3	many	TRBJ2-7	TGTGCCGGAGGACAGGGAACCGAGCAGTACTTC	CAGGQGTEQYF
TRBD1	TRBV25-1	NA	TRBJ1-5	TGTGCCAGCCCGGCCGGGACAGGGGTGGGCAATCAGCCCCAGCATTTT	CASPAGTGVGNQPQHF
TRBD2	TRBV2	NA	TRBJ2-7	TGTGCCAGCAGTGTTCGCGGGACTACCTACGAGCAGTACTTC	CASSVRGTTYEQYF
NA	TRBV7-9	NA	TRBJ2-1	TGTGCCAGCAGCCCCCGCAGCGACCATGAGCAGTTCTTC	CASSPRSDHEQFF
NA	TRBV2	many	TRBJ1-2	TGTGCCAGAGAGACAGGAACCTATGGCTACACCTTC	CARETGTYGYTF
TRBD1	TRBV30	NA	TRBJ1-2	TGTGCCTGGAGTCGGATAGGGGGCAACTATGGCTACACCTTC	CAWSRIGGNYGYTF
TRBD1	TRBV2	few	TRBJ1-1	TGTGCCAGCAGGGACGACAGGGCCGGGTACACTGAAGCTTTCTTT	CASRDDRAGYTEAFF
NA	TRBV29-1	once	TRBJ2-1	TGCAGCGTTTGTACTGTAAGCTCCTACAATGAGCAGCTCTTC	CSVCTVSSYNEQLF
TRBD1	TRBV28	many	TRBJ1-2	TGTGCCAGCAGTTTGGGACAGTTACCCTATGGCTACACCTTC	CASSLGQLPYGYTF
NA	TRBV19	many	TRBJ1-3	TGTGCCAGTAGTCCCCTGGCAGCGCTCACCCACGGAAACACCATATATTTT	CASSPLAALTHGNTIYF
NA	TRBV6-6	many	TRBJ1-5	TGTGCCAGCAGTTACGAGGCAGGGTTCGATCAGCCCCAGCATTTT	CASSYEAGFDQPQHF
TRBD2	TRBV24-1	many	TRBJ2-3	TGTGCCACCAGTGCCCCCGAGCGGGGGGGCACAGATACGCAGTATTTT	CATSAPERGGTDTQYF
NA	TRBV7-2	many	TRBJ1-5	TGTGCCAGCAGCTTAGGGACAAGAGGGATCAATCAGCCCCAGCATTTT	CASSLGTRGINQPQHF
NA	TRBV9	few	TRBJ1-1	TGTGCCAGCAGCCGATTAGGGTCCCCGAACACTGAAGCTTTCTTT	CASSRLGSPNTEAFF
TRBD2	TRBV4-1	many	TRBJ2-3	TGCGCCAGCAGCACCCTAGATCTAGCGGGGGGCAGTGGTACGCAGTATTTT	CASSTLDLAGGSGTQYF
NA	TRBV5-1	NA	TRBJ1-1	TGCGCCAGCAGCTTGGCCATCGAGGGAATGGTTGAAGCTTTCTTT	CASSLAIEGMVEAFF
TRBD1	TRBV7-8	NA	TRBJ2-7	TGTGCCAGCAATACCGGGACAGGCCTCTACGAGCAGTACTTC	CASNTGTGLYEQYF
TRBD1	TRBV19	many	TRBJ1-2	TGTGCCAGTAGTATAGTCGACAGGGACTACGGCTACACCTTC	CASSIVDRDYGYTF
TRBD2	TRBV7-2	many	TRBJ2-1	TGTGCCAGCAGTTTGACTAGCGGGGGGGAGCAGTTCTTC	CASSLTSGGEQFF
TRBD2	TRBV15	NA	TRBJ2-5	TGTGCCACCAGCCTCGGGACGACTAGCGGAATCCAAGAGACCCAGTACTTC	CATSLGTTSGIQETQYF
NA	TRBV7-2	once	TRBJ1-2	TGTGCCAGCAGCAGTCCCGGGACCGTCCCCTATGGCTACACCTTC	CASSSPGTVPYGYTF
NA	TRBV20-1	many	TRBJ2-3	TGCAGTGCCGCTCAAACAGGGTCGACAGATACGCAGTATTTT	CSAAQTGSTDTQYF
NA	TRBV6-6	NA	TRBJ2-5	TGTGCCAGCAGTTATGGGGGGGAGACCCAGTACTTC	CASSYGGETQYF
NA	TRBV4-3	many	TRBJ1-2	TGCGCCAGCAGCCAAGTCAAGGGATATGGCTACACCTTC	CASSQVKGYGYTF
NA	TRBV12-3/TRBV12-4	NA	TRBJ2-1	TGTGCCAGCGCCGAAGGGGGTTCCTACAATGAGCAGTTCTTC	CASAEGGSYNEQFF
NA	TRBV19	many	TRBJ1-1	TGTGCCAGTATGAGGGGCGGATTACGGGTGACTGAAGCTTTCTTT	CASMRGGLRVTEAFF
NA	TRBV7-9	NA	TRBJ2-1	TGTGCCAGCAGCTTAGCGGATCGGGGGGCCGCGCACAATGAGCAGTTCTTC	CASSLADRGAAHNEQFF
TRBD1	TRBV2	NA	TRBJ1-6	TGTGCCAGCAGTCCGGGACAGGCCCAAGGTTCACCCCTCCACTTT	CASSPGQAQGSPLHF
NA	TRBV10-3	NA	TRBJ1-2	TGTGCCATCAGTGAGTCTTCGGTGGCAGTGAATGGCTACACCTTC	CAISESSVAVNGYTF